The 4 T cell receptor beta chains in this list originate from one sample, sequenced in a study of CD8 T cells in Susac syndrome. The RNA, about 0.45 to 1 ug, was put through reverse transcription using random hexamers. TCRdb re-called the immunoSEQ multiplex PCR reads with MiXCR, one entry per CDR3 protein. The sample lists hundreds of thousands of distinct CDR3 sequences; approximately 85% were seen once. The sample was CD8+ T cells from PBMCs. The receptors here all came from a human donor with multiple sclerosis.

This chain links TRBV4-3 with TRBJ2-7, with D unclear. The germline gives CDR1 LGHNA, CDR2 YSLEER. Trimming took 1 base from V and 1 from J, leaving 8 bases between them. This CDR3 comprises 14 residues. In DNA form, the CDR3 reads TGCGCCAGCAGCCAAGGACTGACTTCCTACGAGCAGTACTTC. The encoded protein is CASSQGLTSYEQYF.

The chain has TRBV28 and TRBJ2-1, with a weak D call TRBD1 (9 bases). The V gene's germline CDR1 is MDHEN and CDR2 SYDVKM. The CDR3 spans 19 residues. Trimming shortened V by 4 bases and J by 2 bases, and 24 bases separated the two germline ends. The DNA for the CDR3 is TGTGCCAGCAGTTCTCCCGGGACAGGGCGGACTAGCCCCTACAATGAGCAGTTCTTC. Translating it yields CASSSPGTGRTSPYNEQFF.

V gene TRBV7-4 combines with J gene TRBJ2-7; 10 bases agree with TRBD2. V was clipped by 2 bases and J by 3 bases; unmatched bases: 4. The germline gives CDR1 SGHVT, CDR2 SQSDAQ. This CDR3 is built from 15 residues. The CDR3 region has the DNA TGTGCCAGCAGCTTAACGGGACTAGCGCGCTACGAGCAGTACTTC. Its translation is CASSLTGLARYEQYF.

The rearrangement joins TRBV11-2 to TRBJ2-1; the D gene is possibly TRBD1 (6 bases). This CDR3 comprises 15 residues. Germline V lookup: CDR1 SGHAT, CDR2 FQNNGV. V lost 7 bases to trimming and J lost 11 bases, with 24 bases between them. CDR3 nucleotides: TGTGCCAGCACACTCGGGATGGGGACAATGAGCAAGCAGTTCTTC. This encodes CASTLGMGTMSKQFF.